The clone carrying this T cell receptor beta chain was detected a few times. This entry belongs to a study of T-cell reconstitution after alpha-beta-depleted transplantation in children. V dropped 2 bases and J dropped 6; count of bases not matched to a gene: 7. This CDR3 is 15 amino acids long. CDR1 is SGHTA, CDR2 FQGNSA, per germline. The TCRbeta library incorporated unique molecular identifiers. TCRdb itself ran the PCR reads through MiXCR, one entry per CDR3 protein. The data contain hundreds of thousands of distinct CDR3 sequences, roughly 17% of them singletons. This clonotype was obtained from a human donor who donated a stem cell graft to a child with acute myeloid leukemia. Sequences were derived from PBMCs from the stem cell graft donor, sampled from the stem cell graft. The chain recombines TRBV7-2 with TRBJ1-5; the match to TRBD1 covers 7 bases. In DNA form, the CDR3 reads TGTGCCAGCAGCTTAAGGTCAGGGGGTCCTCAGCCCCAGCATTTT. Translation: CASSLRSGGPQPQHF.